Below, 3 T cell receptor beta chains from the same sample are listed, as sequenced in a study of blood T cells in healthy people across ages (dated by TCRdb to the mid-2010s). Library generation was performed with 5' RACE. The sample was run on an Illumina HiSeq 2500. A second PCR of roughly 7 to 11 cycles was performed with a sample-barcoded 5' primer and a J-beta primer mix. TCRdb itself trimmed the public reads at Q25 with fastp, ran MiXCR and retained productive beta chains. Every entry covers one CDR3 protein and lists the most common genes and DNA from its rows. In this sample the table shows about 1.6 million distinct CDR3 sequences, about 32% of which occur a single time. Jointly, the top ten make up approximately 10% of the sample. Sequencing was performed on blood. These receptors all come from a woman in her twenties or thirties in good health.

This clonotype was seen only a few times. The rearrangement links TRBV20-1 to TRBJ1-2, with unresolved D. This CDR3 has 12 amino acids. With 2 bases removed from V and 3 bases from J, the gap between germline ends came to 7 bases. CDR1 is DFQATT, CDR2 SNEGSKA, per germline (reference sequence). CDR3 DNA sequence: TGCAGTGCTAGATACCGACACTATGGCTACACCTTC. This gives the protein CSARYRHYGYTF.

This clonotype has just one count. This sequence joins TRBV28 and TRBJ1-5; unclear D gene. Germline V gives CDR1 MDHEN, CDR2 SYDVKM. The CDR3 length is 19 residues. The V and J ends lost 5 bases and 0 bases respectively, with 23 bases between them. CDR3 bases: TGTGCCAGCAGTCAATTTGCTGACCTCTCGGGCTATAGCAATCAGCCCCAGCATTTT. Protein: CASSQFADLSGYSNQPQHF.

This clonotype was counted between two and nine times. This rearrangement joins TRBV6-2 or TRBV6-3 to TRBJ2-3; tentative D call: TRBD2 (6 bases). In germline, CDR1 is MNHEY, CDR2 SVGEGT. The CDR3 runs to 14 residues. V gave up 5 bases and J gave up 2 bases, with 11 bases separating them. As DNA, the CDR3 is TGTGCCAGCAGTAGCGGGCGACACACAGATACGCAGTATTTT. Its translation is CASSSGRHTDTQYF.